This TCR beta chain was captured by sequencing in a study of CD8 T cells in ankylosing spondylitis. Overall study results and limits: A TCR beta motif of about eight highly homologous variants appeared characteristic of ankylosing spondylitis blood.

With 6 bases clipped from V and 1 base from J, the junction kept 10 bases outside the gene matches. CDR1 and CDR2 (germline): ENHRY, SYGVKD. The CDR3 totals 18 residues. TCRdb re-derived calls from the 5' RACE reads in MiXCR, one entry per CDR3 protein. The sample lists approximately 300,000 distinct CDR3 sequences; roughly 8% were seen once. A note on this clonotype: Its antigen is still unknown.

Material: blood, either unsorted or a sorted T cell fraction (not recorded which). This chain uses TRBV10-3 with TRBJ2-1; 12 bases map to TRBD2. The source of this sequence is a male donor with ankylosing spondylitis. CDR3 coding DNA: TGTGCCATCAGATCGACAGGCACTAGCGGGAGGTCCTACAATGAGCAGTTCTTC. It codes for CAIRSTGTSGRSYNEQFF.